Listed below are T cell receptor beta chains from one sample, sequenced in a study of response to subunit inactivated influenza vaccine. TCRdb re-called the RT-PCR reads with MiXCR, one entry per CDR3 protein. The sample comprises a few hundred thousand distinct CDR3 sequences, about 15% of which are singletons, and around 10% rests with the top ten. The starting material was PBMCs from blood, obtained approximately 13 days after vaccination. The receptor source for this set is a man aged 45-65 years who received an inactivated influenza vaccine. Each CDR3 is given with its conserved first and last residue. D genes are given only for firm matches. Part of the rows lack a size; the others show once, few, many or a class for expanded clones.

CDR3 length	clone size	J gene	V gene	D gene	CDR3 DNA	CDR3 protein
15	.	TRBJ2-3	TRBV5-1	.	TGCGCCAGCAGCCTGGACGACCCGAGGACAGATACGCAGTATTTT	CASSLDDPRTDTQYF
16	.	TRBJ1-6	TRBV7-9	TRBD1	TGTGCCAGCAGCCCCCGGGGGGGCAGGGGGAGTTCACCCCTCCACTTT	CASSPRGGRGSSPLHF
15	few	TRBJ1-6	TRBV7-2	TRBD1	TGTGCCAGCAGCCCGGACAGGGCATTGATATCACCCCTCCACTTT	CASSPDRALISPLHF
15	few	TRBJ2-1	TRBV11-2	.	TGTGCCAGCAGCTTATTTACAGGGCTTGACAATGAGCAGTTCTTC	CASSLFTGLDNEQFF
14	few	TRBJ2-1	TRBV7-2	.	TGTGCCAGCAGCTTAACTGCGGACTACAATGAGCAGTTCTTC	CASSLTADYNEQFF
16	.	TRBJ2-5	TRBV28	.	TGTGCCAGCAGTTCATTGGGCATCCTGACCCAAGAGACCCAGTACTTC	CASSSLGILTQETQYF
14	many	TRBJ2-7	TRBV29-1	.	TGCAGCGCCCTGAACCCAAGTCTCTCCTACGAGCAGTACTTC	CSALNPSLSYEQYF
16	.	TRBJ2-5	TRBV4-2	TRBD2	TGTGCCAGCAGCCCCGGGACTAGCGGGGGCCAAGAGACCCAGTACTTC	CASSPGTSGGQETQYF
15	.	TRBJ2-7	TRBV9	TRBD2	TGTGCCAGCAGCGTAGGACTAGCGGGAGGCTACGAGCAGTACTTC	CASSVGLAGGYEQYF
15	.	TRBJ1-5	TRBV5-1	.	TGCGCCAGCAGCGACGGGCAGGCTAGCAATCAGCCCCAGCATTTT	CASSDGQASNQPQHF
16	many	TRBJ2-1	TRBV25-1	TRBD2	TGTGCCAGCAGTGAATTTGGGGGAGGGTCCTACAATGAGCAGTTCTTC	CASSEFGGGSYNEQFF
15	few	TRBJ1-2	TRBV10-3	.	TGTGCCATCAGTGAGTCGTACGGGACACAATATGGCTACACCTTC	CAISESYGTQYGYTF
13	.	TRBJ1-1	TRBV4-3	.	TGCGCCAGCAGCCAAGAAGGGGGAGCTGAAGCTTTCTTT	CASSQEGGAEAFF
13	.	TRBJ1-4	TRBV12-3/TRBV12-4	TRBD1	TGTGCCAGCACTCCAGGGGGGGGCTCCCCGCTGTTTTTT	CASTPGGGSPLFF
15	.	TRBJ2-1	TRBV3-1	TRBD2	TGTGCCAGCAGCCAAACGGGACTACCCAGCAATGAGCAGTTCTTC	CASSQTGLPSNEQFF
20	.	TRBJ2-1	TRBV7-6	TRBD2	TGTGCCAGCAGCACGGGACTAGCGGGATCCCAGGCCCCCTCCTACAATGAGCAGTTCTTC	CASSTGLAGSQAPSYNEQFF
13	few	TRBJ2-1	TRBV9	.	TGTGCCAGCAGCGTAGGGGACAACCCCCAGCAGTTCTTC	CASSVGDNPQQFF
16	.	TRBJ2-1	TRBV27	.	TGTGCCAGCAGTTCCCACTACGCTTTCTTGGGGGGTGAGCAGTTCTTC	CASSSHYAFLGGEQFF
15	.	TRBJ2-7	TRBV29-1	TRBD2	TGCAGCGTAAGAGCGGGGAGTCCCCTCTCCTACGAGCAGTACTTC	CSVRAGSPLSYEQYF
14	.	TRBJ2-7	TRBV12-3/TRBV12-4	TRBD2	TGTGCCAGCAGCGTAACTAGCGCAACCTACGAGCAGTACTTC	CASSVTSATYEQYF
11	few	TRBJ1-2	TRBV20-1	.	TGCATACTACCGGCAGCGAATGGCTACACCTTC	CILPAANGYTF
16	.	TRBJ2-5	TRBV3-1	TRBD1	TGTGCCAGCAGCCAGCCGGGACAGGGGGCGCGGGAGACCCAGTACTTC	CASSQPGQGARETQYF
13	.	TRBJ1-5	TRBV12-3/TRBV12-4	.	TGTGCCAGCAGAACAGGGAGGTGGCAGCCCCAGCATTTT	CASRTGRWQPQHF
18	.	TRBJ2-4	TRBV11-2	.	TGTGCCAGCAGCCCGACTTTCGGGGGAGATTTAGCCAAAAACATTCAGTACTTC	CASSPTFGGDLAKNIQYF
12	.	TRBJ1-1	TRBV7-9	.	TGTGCCTATGGGGGGCAGCTATACGAAGCTTTCTTT	CAYGGQLYEAFF
14	.	TRBJ2-5	TRBV7-9	.	TGTGCCAGCAGCTTATTGGCTGGGTTGGAGACCCAGTACTTC	CASSLLAGLETQYF
13	few	TRBJ1-1	TRBV20-1	.	TGCAGTGCTAGTAAGGGCTGGAGCACTGAAGCTTTCTTT	CSASKGWSTEAFF
15	.	TRBJ2-3	TRBV6-1	.	TGTGCCAGCAGGATTGGGGACGGGGTCACAGATACGCAGTATTTT	CASRIGDGVTDTQYF
16	few	TRBJ2-3	TRBV11-2	.	TGTGCCAGCAGCTTAGAGGGGACGGTGAACACAGATACGCAGTATTTT	CASSLEGTVNTDTQYF
11	.	TRBJ2-7	TRBV2	.	TGTGCCAGCAGTGCACAATACGAGCAGTACTTC	CASSAQYEQYF
15	.	TRBJ2-5	TRBV9	TRBD1	TGTGCCAGCAGCTACTCCGGGACAGTACAAGAGACCCAGTACTTC	CASSYSGTVQETQYF
14	.	TRBJ2-3	TRBV20-1	.	TGCAGTGCTAGATACCCTACAGGCGCAGATACGCAGTATTTT	CSARYPTGADTQYF
13	few	TRBJ1-1	TRBV28	.	TGTGCCAGCACCCCGCCACAGAACACTGAAGCTTTCTTT	CASTPPQNTEAFF
18	.	TRBJ1-2	TRBV3-1	.	TGTGCCAGCAGCCAAGATTGGGGCAGGGATATAGCTAACTATGGCTACACCTTC	CASSQDWGRDIANYGYTF
18	.	TRBJ2-1	TRBV11-2	TRBD2	TGTGCCAGCAGCTTAGGAGTGACTAGCGGGTATCCCTACAATGAGCAGTTCTTC	CASSLGVTSGYPYNEQFF